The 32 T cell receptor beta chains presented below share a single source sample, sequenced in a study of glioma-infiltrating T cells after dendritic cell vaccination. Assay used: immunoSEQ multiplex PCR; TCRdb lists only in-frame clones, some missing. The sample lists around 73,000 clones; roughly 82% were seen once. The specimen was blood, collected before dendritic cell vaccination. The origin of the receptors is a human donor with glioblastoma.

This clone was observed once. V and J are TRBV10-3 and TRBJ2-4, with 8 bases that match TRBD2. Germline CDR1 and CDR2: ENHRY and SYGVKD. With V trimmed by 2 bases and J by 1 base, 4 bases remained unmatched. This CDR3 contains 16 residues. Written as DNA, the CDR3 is TGTGCCATCAGTGAGGCTGCTAGCGGGGCCAAAAACATTCAGTACTTC. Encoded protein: CAISEAASGAKNIQYF.

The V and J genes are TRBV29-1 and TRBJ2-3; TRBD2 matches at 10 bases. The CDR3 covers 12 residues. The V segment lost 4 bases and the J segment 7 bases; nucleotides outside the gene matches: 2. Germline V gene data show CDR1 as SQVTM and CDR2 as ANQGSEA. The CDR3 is CSVGTSGNTQYF. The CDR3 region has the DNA TGCAGCGTTGGAACTAGCGGGAATACGCAGTATTTT.

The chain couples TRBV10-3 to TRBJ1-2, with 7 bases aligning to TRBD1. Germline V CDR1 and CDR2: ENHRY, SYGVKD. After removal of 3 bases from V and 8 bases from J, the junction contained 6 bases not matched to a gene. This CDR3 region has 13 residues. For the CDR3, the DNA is TGTGCCATCAGTGACCGGGACAGCGACGGCTACACCTTC. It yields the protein CAISDRDSDGYTF.

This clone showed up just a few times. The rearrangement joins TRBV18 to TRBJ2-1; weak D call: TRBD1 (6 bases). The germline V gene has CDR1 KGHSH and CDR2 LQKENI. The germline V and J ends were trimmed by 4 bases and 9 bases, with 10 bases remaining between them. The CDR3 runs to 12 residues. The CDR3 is CASSRGTLEQFF. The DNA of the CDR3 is TGTGCCAGCTCACGGGGGACACTTGAGCAGTTCTTC.

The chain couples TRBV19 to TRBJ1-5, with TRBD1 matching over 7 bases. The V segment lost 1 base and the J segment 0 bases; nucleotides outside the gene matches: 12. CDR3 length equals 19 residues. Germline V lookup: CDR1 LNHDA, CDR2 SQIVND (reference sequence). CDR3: CASSIVGSGTDFSNQPQHF. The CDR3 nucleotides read TGTGCCAGTAGTATAGTTGGTTCGGGGACAGACTTTAGCAATCAGCCCCAGCATTTT.

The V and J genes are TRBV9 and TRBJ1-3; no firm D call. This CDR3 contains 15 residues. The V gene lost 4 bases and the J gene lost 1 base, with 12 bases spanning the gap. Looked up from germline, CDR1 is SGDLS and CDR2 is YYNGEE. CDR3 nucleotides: TGTGCCAGCAGCAACATACTAGGATCTGGAAACACCATATATTTT. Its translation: CASSNILGSGNTIYF.

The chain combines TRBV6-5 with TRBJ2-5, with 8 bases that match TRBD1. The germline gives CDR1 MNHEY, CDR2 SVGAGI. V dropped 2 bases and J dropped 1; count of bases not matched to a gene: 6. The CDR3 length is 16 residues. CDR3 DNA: TGTGCCAGCAGTTACAAGGGACAGGCTCGCCAAGAGACCCAGTACTTC. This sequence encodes CASSYKGQARQETQYF.

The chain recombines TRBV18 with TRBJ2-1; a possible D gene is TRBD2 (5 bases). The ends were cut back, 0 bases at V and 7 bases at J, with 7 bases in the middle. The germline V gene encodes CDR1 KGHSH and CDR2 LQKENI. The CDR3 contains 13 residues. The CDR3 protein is CASSPPRGNEQFF. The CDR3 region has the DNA TGTGCCAGCTCACCACCAAGAGGGAATGAGCAGTTCTTC.

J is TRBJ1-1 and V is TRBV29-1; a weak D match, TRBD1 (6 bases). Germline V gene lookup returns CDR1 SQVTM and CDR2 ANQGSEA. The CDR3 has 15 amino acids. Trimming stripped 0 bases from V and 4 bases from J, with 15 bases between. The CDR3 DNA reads TGCAGCGTTGAAGATCATGGGGGCGCCTTCACTGAAGCTTTCTTT. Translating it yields CSVEDHGGAFTEAFF.

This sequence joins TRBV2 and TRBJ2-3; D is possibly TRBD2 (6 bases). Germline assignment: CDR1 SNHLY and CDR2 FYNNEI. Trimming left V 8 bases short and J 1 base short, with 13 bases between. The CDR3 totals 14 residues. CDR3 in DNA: TGTGCCAGCGCGCGGGGTCTCGGCACAGATACGCAGTATTTT. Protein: CASARGLGTDTQYF.

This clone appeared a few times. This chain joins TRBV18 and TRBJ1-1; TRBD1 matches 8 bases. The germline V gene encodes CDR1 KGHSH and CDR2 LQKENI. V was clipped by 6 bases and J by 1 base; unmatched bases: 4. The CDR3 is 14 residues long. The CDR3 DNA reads TGTGCCAGCTCCCTCGGACAGGGGAACACTGAAGCTTTCTTT. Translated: CASSLGQGNTEAFF.

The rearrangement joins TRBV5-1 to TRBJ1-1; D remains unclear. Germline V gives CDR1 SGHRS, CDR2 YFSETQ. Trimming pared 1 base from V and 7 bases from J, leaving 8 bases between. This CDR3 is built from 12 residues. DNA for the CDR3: TGCGCCAGCAGCTTGTCGAACGGTGAAGCTTTCTTT. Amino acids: CASSLSNGEAFF.

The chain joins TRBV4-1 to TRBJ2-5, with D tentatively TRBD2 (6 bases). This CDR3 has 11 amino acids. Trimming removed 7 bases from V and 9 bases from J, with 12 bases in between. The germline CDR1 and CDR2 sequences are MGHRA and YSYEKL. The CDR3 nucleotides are TGCGCCAGCAAGTCTGGAGGGGCCCAGTACTTC. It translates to CASKSGGAQYF.

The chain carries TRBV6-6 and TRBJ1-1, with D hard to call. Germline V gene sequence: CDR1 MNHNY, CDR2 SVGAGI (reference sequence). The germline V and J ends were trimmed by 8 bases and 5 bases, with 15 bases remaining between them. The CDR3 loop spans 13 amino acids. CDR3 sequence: CASWASSGTEAFF. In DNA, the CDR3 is TGTGCCAGCTGGGCCTCATCTGGTACTGAAGCTTTCTTT.

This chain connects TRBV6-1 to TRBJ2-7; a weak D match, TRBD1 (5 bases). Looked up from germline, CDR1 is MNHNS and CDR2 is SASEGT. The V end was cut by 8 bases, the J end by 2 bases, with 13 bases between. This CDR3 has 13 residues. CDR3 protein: CASQRGGAYEQYV. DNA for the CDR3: TGTGCCAGCCAAAGGGGTGGGGCCTACGAGCAGTACGTC.

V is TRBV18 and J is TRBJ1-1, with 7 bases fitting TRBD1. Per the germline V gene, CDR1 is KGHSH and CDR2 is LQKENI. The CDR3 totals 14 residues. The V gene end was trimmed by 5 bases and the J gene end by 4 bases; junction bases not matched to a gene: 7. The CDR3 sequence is CASSADRVGTEAFF. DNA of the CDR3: TGTGCCAGCTCAGCAGACAGGGTGGGCACTGAAGCTTTCTTT.

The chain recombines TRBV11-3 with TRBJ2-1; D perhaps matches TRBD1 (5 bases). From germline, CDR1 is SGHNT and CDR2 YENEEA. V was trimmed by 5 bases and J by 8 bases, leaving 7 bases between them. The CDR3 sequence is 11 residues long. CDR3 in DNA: TGTGCCAGCAGCAAGGGGTATGAGCAGTTCTTC. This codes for CASSKGYEQFF.

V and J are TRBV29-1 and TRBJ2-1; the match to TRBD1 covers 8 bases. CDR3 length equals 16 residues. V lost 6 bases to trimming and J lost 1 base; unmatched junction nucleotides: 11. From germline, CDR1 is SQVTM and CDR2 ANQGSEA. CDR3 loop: CSVDRAPGQSYNEQFF. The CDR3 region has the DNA TGCAGCGTGGACAGGGCACCGGGACAATCCTACAATGAGCAGTTCTTC.

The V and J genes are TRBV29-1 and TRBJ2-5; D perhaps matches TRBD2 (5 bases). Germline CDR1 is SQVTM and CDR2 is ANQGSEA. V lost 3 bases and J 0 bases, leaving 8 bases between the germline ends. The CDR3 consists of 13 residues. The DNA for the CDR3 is TGCAGCGTTGAGGACTCGTACCAAGAGACCCAGTACTTC. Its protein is CSVEDSYQETQYF.

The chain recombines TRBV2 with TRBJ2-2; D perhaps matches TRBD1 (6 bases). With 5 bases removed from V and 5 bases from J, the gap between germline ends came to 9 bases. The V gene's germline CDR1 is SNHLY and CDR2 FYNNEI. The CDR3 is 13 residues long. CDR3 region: CASSNRVTGELFF. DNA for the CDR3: TGTGCCAGCAGTAACAGGGTTACCGGGGAGCTGTTTTTT.

CDR3 DNA sequence: TGCGCCAGCAGCGAGACAGGGGGCCTAGAGACCCAGTACTTC. It codes for CASSETGGLETQYF. The V and J genes are TRBV5-1 and TRBJ2-5; TRBD1 aligns across 10 bases. After removal of 4 bases from V and 4 bases from J, the junction contained 4 bases not matched to a gene. This CDR3 spans 14 amino acids. The germline V gene encodes CDR1 SGHRS and CDR2 YFSETQ.

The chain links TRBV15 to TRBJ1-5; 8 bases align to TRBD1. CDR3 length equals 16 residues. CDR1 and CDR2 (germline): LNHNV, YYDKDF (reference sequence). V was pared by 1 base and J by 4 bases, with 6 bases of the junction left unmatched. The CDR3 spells CATSRGHTGGNQPQHF. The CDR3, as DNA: TGTGCCACCAGCAGAGGACACACAGGGGGAAATCAGCCCCAGCATTTT. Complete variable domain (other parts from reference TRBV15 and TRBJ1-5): DAMVIQNPRYQVTQFGKPVTLSCSQTLNHNVMYWYQQKSSQAPKLLFHYYDKDFNNEADTPDNFQSRRPNTSFCFLDIRSPGLGDTAMYLCATSRGHTGGNQPQHFGDGTRLSIL.

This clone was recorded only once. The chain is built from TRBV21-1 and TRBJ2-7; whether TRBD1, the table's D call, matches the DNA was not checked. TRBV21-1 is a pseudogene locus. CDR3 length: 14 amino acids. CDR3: CASSRKMGAHEQYV. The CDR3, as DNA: TGTGCCAGCAGCCGCAAGATGGGCGCCCACGAGCAGTACGTC.

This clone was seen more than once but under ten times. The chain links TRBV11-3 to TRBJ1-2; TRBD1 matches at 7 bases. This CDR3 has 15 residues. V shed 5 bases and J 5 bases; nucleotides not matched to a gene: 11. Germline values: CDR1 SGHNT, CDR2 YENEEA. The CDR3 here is CASSQGTADGYGYTF. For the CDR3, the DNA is TGTGCCAGCAGCCAAGGGACAGCCGACGGGTATGGCTACACCTTC. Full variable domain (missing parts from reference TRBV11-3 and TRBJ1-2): EAGVVQSPRYKIIEKKQPVAFWCNPISGHNTLYWYLQNLGQGPELLIRYENEEAVDDSQLPKDRFSAERLKGVDSTLKIQPAELGDSAVYLCASSQGTADGYGYTFGSGTRLTVV.

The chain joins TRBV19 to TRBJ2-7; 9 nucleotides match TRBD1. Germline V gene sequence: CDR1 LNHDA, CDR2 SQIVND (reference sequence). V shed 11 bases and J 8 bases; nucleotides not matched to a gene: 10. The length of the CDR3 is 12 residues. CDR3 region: CASGRDREKQYF. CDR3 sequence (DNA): TGTGCCTCAGGAAGGGACAGGGAGAAGCAGTACTTC.

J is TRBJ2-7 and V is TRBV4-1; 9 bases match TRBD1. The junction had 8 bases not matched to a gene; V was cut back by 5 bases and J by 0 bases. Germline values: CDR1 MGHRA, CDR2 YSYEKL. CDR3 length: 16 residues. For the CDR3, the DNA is TGCGCCAGCAGCTACTCCGGGACAGGGAGCTCCTACGAGCAGTACTTC. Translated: CASSYSGTGSSYEQYF.

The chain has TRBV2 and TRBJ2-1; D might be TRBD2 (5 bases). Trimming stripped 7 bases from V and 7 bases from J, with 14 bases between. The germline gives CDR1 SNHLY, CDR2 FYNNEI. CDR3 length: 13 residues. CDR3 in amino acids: CASIYSGRNEQFF. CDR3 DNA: TGTGCCAGCATTTATTCGGGGAGAAATGAGCAGTTCTTC.

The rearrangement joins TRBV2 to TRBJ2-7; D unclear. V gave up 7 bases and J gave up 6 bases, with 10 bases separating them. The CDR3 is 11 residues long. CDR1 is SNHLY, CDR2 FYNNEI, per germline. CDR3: CASNLEAEQYF. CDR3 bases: TGTGCCAGCAATCTAGAGGCCGAGCAGTACTTC.

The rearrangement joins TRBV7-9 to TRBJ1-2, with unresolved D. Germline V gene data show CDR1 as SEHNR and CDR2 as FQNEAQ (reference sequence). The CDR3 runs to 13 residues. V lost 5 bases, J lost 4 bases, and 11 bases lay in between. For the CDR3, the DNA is TGTGCCAGCAGCACCCGACTCTTCTATGGCTACACCTTC. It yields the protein CASSTRLFYGYTF.

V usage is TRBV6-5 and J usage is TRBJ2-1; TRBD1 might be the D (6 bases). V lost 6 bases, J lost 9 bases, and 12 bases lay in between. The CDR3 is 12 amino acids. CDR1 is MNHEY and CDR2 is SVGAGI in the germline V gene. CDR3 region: CASRPPRGEQFF. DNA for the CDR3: TGTGCCAGCAGACCCCCCAGGGGTGAGCAGTTCTTC.

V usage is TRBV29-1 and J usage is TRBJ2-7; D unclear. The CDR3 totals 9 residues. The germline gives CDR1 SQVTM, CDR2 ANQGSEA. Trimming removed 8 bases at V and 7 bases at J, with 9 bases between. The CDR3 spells CSPCGEQYV. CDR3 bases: TGCAGCCCATGTGGGGAGCAGTACGTC.

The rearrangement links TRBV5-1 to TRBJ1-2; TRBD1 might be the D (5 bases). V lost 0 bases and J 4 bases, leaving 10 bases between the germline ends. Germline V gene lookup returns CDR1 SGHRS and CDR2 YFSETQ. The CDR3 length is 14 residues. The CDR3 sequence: CASSLESGIYGYTF. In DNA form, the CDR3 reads TGCGCCAGCAGCTTGGAATCAGGGATCTATGGCTACACCTTC.